The clone carrying this T cell receptor beta chain has ten or more counts. Its antigen is unidentified. Carrying unique molecular identifiers, the cDNA also gained a universal primer site through template switching. TCRdb used MiXCR to reprocess the 5' RACE reads, holding one entry per CDR3 protein. The sample has approximately 220,000 distinct CDR3 sequences, 6% to 8% seen once; the top ten hold roughly 5.4%. In every case, the donor was a healthy Caucasian. This sample was taken from a study of identical twins. Whole-study results and caveats: Diverse VJ usage suggested most zero-insertion clonotypes were not invariant T cells. Recombination models fit unrelated individuals' TCR alpha sharing but underestimated twins'.

The sample also formed part of further work on yellow fever vaccine responses in identical twins.

Sequencing was carried out using CD8+ T cells sorted from blood. This sequence was found in a woman younger than 30 in good health.

CDR3 DNA: TGTGCCAGCAGGGGTAATTCACCCCTCCACTTT. It codes for CASRGNSPLHF. The chain uses TRBV2 and TRBJ1-6; D ambiguous. The V and J ends lost 6 bases and 6 bases respectively, with 3 bases between them. Germline assignment: CDR1 SNHLY and CDR2 FYNNEI. The CDR3 runs to 11 residues.